Below, 30 T cell receptor beta chains from the same sample are listed, as sequenced in a study of T cell responses to AZD1222 COVID-19 vaccine (dated by TCRdb to the early 2020s). The library was obtained by the immunoSEQ multiplex PCR assay. TCRdb mirrors the immuneACCESS table, restricted to in-frame sequences. Some clones are absent from its copies; in checked studies, under half trace to an unresolved V gene, and the reason for the others is unknown. Counted in this sample were more than 70,000 clones; roughly 85% of them appeared once. Of the sample, around 13% falls within the top ten clones. The time point label here, explained by the study, means: baseline before first vaccination. The specimen was peripheral blood, collected on day 0 of AZD1222 vaccination. The receptor source for this set is an adult in good health.

CDR3 sequence reads: CASSLNPGQNTEAFF. The CDR3 nucleotides read TGTGCCAGCAGCCTTAATCCGGGACAGAACACTGAAGCTTTCTTT. The chain has TRBV7-3 and TRBJ1-1; perhaps TRBD1 as D (6 bases). V was pared by 5 bases and J by 1 base, with 14 bases between. The germline CDR1 and CDR2 sequences are SGHTA and FQGTGA. The CDR3 length is 15 residues.

This clone was observed a single time. This chain joins TRBV4-3 and TRBJ2-3; 8 bases fit TRBD2. This CDR3 comprises 17 residues. CDR1 is LGHNA and CDR2 is YSLEER in the germline V gene. V was clipped by 0 bases and J by 0 bases; unmatched bases: 5. CDR3 region: CASSQDRGGFSTDTQYF. CDR3 in DNA: TGCGCCAGCAGCCAAGATCGGGGGGGATTCAGCACAGATACGCAGTATTTT.

V usage is TRBV18 and J usage is TRBJ1-5, with D tentatively TRBD1 (6 bases). V lost 3 bases to trimming and J lost 2 bases, with 11 bases between them. CDR1 is KGHSH, CDR2 LQKENI, per germline. The CDR3 contains 15 residues. CDR3 amino acids: CASSPSGDGNQPQHF. The CDR3, as DNA: TGTGCCAGCTCACCCTCAGGGGACGGCAATCAGCCCCAGCATTTT.

This clone was picked up a small number of times. The J gene is TRBJ1-1, the V gene TRBV4-3; D is undetermined. Between the trimmed V and J ends, which lost 5 bases and 1 base, there was a span of 11 bases. The CDR3 extends over 14 amino acids. Per the germline V gene, CDR1 is LGHNA and CDR2 is YSLEER. The CDR3 is CASSTSLGNTEAFF. Here the CDR3 DNA reads TGCGCCAGCAGCACTTCGCTGGGGAACACTGAAGCTTTCTTT.

This sequence joins TRBV6-2 or TRBV6-3 and TRBJ2-7, with 10 bases fitting TRBD1. Germline V CDR1 and CDR2: MNHEY, SVGEGT. The CDR3 loop spans 15 amino acids. The J segment lost 10 bases and the V segment lost 6 bases, leaving 15 bases of the junction unmatched. CDR3 bases: TGTGCCAGCAGCCAAGGACAGGGGGTTGCATCGGTACAGTACTTC. Residues: CASSQGQGVASVQYF.

This rearrangement joins TRBV13 to TRBJ1-1; 7 bases line up with TRBD1. The CDR3 totals 15 residues. The germline V gene has CDR1 PRHDT and CDR2 FYEKMQ (reference sequence). With V trimmed by 5 bases and J by 5 bases, 11 bases remained unmatched. CDR3 bases: TGTGCCAGCAGCGAGCGCCCAGACAGGGTAACTGAAGCTTTCTTT. Translated: CASSERPDRVTEAFF.

This chain joins TRBV29-1 and TRBJ1-5; D unresolved. Trimming left V 6 bases short and J 5 bases short, with 17 bases between. The CDR3 is made up of 14 amino acids. Germline V gives CDR1 SQVTM, CDR2 ANQGSEA. CDR3 coding DNA: TGCAGCGTGCGTTCTGGGAACACGGATCAGCCCCAGCATTTT. It is translated as CSVRSGNTDQPQHF.

This chain joins TRBV19 and TRBJ2-3; 7 bases align to TRBD1. This CDR3 has 14 residues. Germline-derived CDR1 and CDR2 are LNHDA and SQIVND (reference sequence). V lost 5 bases to trimming and J lost 5 bases; unmatched junction nucleotides: 7. The CDR3 nucleotides read TGTGCCAGTAGTCCATACAGGGGACGAGATACGCAGTATTTT. Amino acids: CASSPYRGRDTQYF. Based on the CDR3 plus reference TRBV19 and TRBJ2-3, the full variable domain is DGGITQSPKYLFRKEGQNVTLSCEQNLNHDAMYWYRQDPGQGLRLIYYSQIVNDFQKGDIAEGYSVSREKKESFPLTVTSAQKNPTAFYLCASSPYRGRDTQYFGPGTRLTVL.

CDR3 amino acids: CASSLRGGNTEAFF. In DNA, the CDR3 is TGTGCCAGTAGCCTCAGGGGTGGGAACACTGAAGCTTTCTTT. This rearrangement joins TRBV19 to TRBJ1-1, with D possibly being TRBD1 (6 bases). The CDR3 runs 14 residues. Germline CDR1 and CDR2: LNHDA and SQIVND (reference sequence). Trimming shortened V by 6 bases and J by 1 base, and 12 bases separated the two germline ends.

The chain couples TRBV4-3 to TRBJ1-2; D may be TRBD1 (5 bases). The CDR3 extends over 14 amino acids. Per germline, CDR1 LGHNA and CDR2 YSLEER. The ends were cut back, 1 base at V and 7 bases at J, with 13 bases in the middle. The CDR3 nucleotides are TGCGCCAGCAGCCAAGGTGACAGATCGGGTGGCTACACCTTC. This encodes CASSQGDRSGGYTF.

CDR3 loop: CASSYSRLAGANEQFF. DNA for the CDR3: TGTGCCAGCAGTTACTCGAGACTAGCGGGGGCCAATGAGCAGTTCTTC. The V and J genes are TRBV6-2 or TRBV6-3 and TRBJ2-1, with TRBD2 matching 12 bases. The length of the CDR3 is 16 residues. The germline V gene has CDR1 MNHEY and CDR2 SVGEGT. J was trimmed by 6 bases and V by 0 bases; bases with no gene match: 3.

This chain uses TRBV12-3 or TRBV12-4 with TRBJ1-1; no reliable D call. Trimming removed 6 bases at V and 6 bases at J, with 11 bases between. The CDR3 loop spans 12 amino acids. The DNA for the CDR3 is TGTGCCAGCAGCCGGGAGGGTTCTGAAGCTTTCTTT. Translation: CASSREGSEAFF.

The chain joins TRBV18 to TRBJ2-5; D is tentatively TRBD1 or TRBD2 (5 bases each). Between the trimmed V and J ends, which lost 1 base and 2 bases, there was a span of 11 bases. The V gene's germline CDR1 is KGHSH and CDR2 LQKENI. The CDR3 totals 15 residues. CDR3 protein: CASSPQGPFQETQYF. CDR3 nucleotide sequence: TGTGCCAGCTCACCACAGGGACCCTTTCAAGAGACCCAGTACTTC.

The rearrangement joins TRBV20-1 to TRBJ1-2; no definite D call. Germline-derived CDR1 and CDR2 are DFQATT and SNEGSKA (reference sequence). This CDR3 region has 11 residues. Trimming pared 3 bases from V and 8 bases from J, leaving 10 bases between. The CDR3 bases are TGCAGTGCTAGCCAATCCGGGGGCTACACCTTC. Its translation: CSASQSGGYTF.

This rearrangement joins TRBV28 to TRBJ2-6; the D call may be TRBD1 or TRBD2 (6 bases each). The CDR3 has 15 residues. Trimming left V 10 bases short and J 0 bases short, with 13 bases between. Germline CDR1 is MDHEN and CDR2 is SYDVKM. CDR3 region: CATKGGYSGANVLTF. CDR3 nucleotides: TGTGCCACCAAGGGGGGTTACTCTGGGGCCAACGTCCTGACTTTC.

DNA of the CDR3: TGTGCCATCATCCGCGGGGGGTCCCCGGACAGCTCTAACTATGGCTACACCTTC. This encodes CAIIRGGSPDSSNYGYTF. The rearrangement joins TRBV10-3 to TRBJ1-2; a possible D gene is TRBD1 (6 bases). The V and J ends lost 7 bases and 0 bases respectively, with 24 bases between them. The CDR3 contains 18 residues. The germline V gene encodes CDR1 ENHRY and CDR2 SYGVKD.

The chain uses TRBV7-2 and TRBJ2-6; D perhaps matches TRBD2 (7 bases). Germline values: CDR1 SGHTA, CDR2 FQGNSA. Trimming shortened V by 7 bases and J by 3 bases, and 13 bases separated the two germline ends. The CDR3 has 15 residues. DNA for the CDR3: TGTGCCAGCACCCCGGGGGGCGGTGGGGCCAACGTCCTGACTTTC. Translation: CASTPGGGGANVLTF. The complete variable domain, with remaining parts taken from reference TRBV7-2 and TRBJ2-6, reads GAGVSQSPSNKVTEKGKDVELRCDPISGHTALYWYRQSLGQGLEFLIYFQGNSAPDKSGLPSDRFSAERTGGSVSTLTIQRTQQEDSAVYLCASTPGGGGANVLTFGAGSRLTVL.

The genes are TRBV5-4 and TRBJ1-2; 12 bases align to TRBD1. Trimming at V came to 4 bases and at J to 5 bases, leaving 6 bases not matched to a gene. The CDR3 sequence is 15 residues long. Per germline, CDR1 SGHNT and CDR2 YYREEE (reference sequence). In nucleotides, the CDR3 is TGTGCCAGCAGCCACCGGGACAGGGGGCGGTATGGCTACACCTTC. Protein sequence: CASSHRDRGRYGYTF.

The gene calls are TRBV19 and TRBJ2-7, with D uncertain. This CDR3 spans 15 amino acids. CDR1 and CDR2 from the germline V gene are LNHDA and SQIVND (reference sequence). V was trimmed by 1 base and J by 1 base, leaving 11 bases between them. CDR3 sequence: CASSIVGSQSYEQYF. The DNA of the CDR3 is TGTGCCAGTAGTATAGTGGGTAGCCAGTCCTACGAGCAGTACTTC.

The rearrangement joins TRBV9 to TRBJ1-2, with unresolved D. V gave up 7 bases and J gave up 4 bases, with 20 bases separating them. The V gene's germline CDR1 is SGDLS and CDR2 YYNGEE. This CDR3 has 15 residues. The CDR3 protein is CASSSALGASYGYTF. The CDR3 nucleotides are TGTGCCAGCTCCAGTGCGCTGGGTGCGAGCTATGGCTACACCTTC. The variable domain in full, with the rest retrieved from reference TRBV9 and TRBJ1-2, is DSGVTQTPKHLITATGQRVTLRCSPRSGDLSVYWYQQSLDQGLQFLIQYYNGEERAKGNILERFSAQQFPDLHSELNLSSLELGDSALYFCASSSALGASYGYTFGSGTRLTVV.

CDR3 protein: CAISESKPGYTF. The DNA of the CDR3 is TGTGCCATCAGTGAGTCGAAGCCTGGCTACACCTTC. This chain joins TRBV10-3 and TRBJ1-2; no clear D gene. With 0 bases removed from V and 7 bases from J, the gap between germline ends came to 6 bases. The germline gives CDR1 ENHRY, CDR2 SYGVKD. CDR3 size: 12 residues.

V usage is TRBV6-4 and J usage is TRBJ2-5; 13 nucleotides agree with TRBD2. The junction had 6 bases not matched to a gene; V was cut back by 10 bases and J by 1 base. The germline gives CDR1 MRHNA, CDR2 SNTAGT. The CDR3 covers 15 residues. The CDR3 region is CAIKGLAGSQETQYF. The CDR3 DNA follows: TGTGCCATCAAGGGACTAGCGGGGAGCCAAGAGACCCAGTACTTC.

This clone was recorded only once. V gene TRBV4-3 combines with J gene TRBJ1-2; D is ambiguous. The CDR3 is 14 residues long. The V gene's germline CDR1 is LGHNA and CDR2 YSLEER. Trimming took off 1 base at V and 7 bases at J, with 13 bases between the two ends. The CDR3 loop is CASSQVSGTGGYTF. CDR3 in DNA: TGCGCCAGCAGCCAAGTGTCGGGTACCGGTGGCTACACCTTC.

This sequence joins TRBV20-1 and TRBJ2-3; D call uncertain. V lost 3 bases, J lost 0 bases, and 7 bases lay in between. Germline-derived CDR1 and CDR2 are DFQATT and SNEGSKA (reference sequence). The CDR3 is 13 amino acids. DNA of the CDR3: TGCAGTGCTAGTGTGGGGAGCACAGATACGCAGTATTTT. This sequence encodes CSASVGSTDTQYF.

The gene calls are TRBV2 and TRBJ1-4; 8 nucleotides line up with TRBD1. Germline V gene lookup returns CDR1 SNHLY and CDR2 FYNNEI. This CDR3 is 14 amino acids long. The trim removed 5 bases at V and 8 bases at J, leaving 7 bases unmatched. CDR3 amino acids: CASSPGQGWEKLFF. In nucleotides, the CDR3 is TGTGCCAGCAGTCCAGGACAGGGATGGGAAAAACTGTTTTTT.

The V call is TRBV7-3, the J call TRBJ2-1, with 9 bases fitting TRBD2. Germline-derived CDR1 and CDR2 are SGHTA and FQGTGA. This CDR3 contains 16 residues. V was clipped by 2 bases and J by 4 bases; unmatched bases: 6. CDR3 coding DNA: TGTGCCAGCAGCTTAGGGACTAGCTCCCTTTACAATGAGCAGTTCTTC. Translated: CASSLGTSSLYNEQFF.

This chain connects TRBV6-6 to TRBJ1-1; D remains unclear. Per the germline V gene, CDR1 is MNHNY and CDR2 is SVGAGI (reference sequence). This CDR3 spans 13 amino acids. Trimming pared 6 bases from V and 3 bases from J, leaving 11 bases between. This CDR3 is CASRKDGYTEAFF. DNA for the CDR3: TGTGCCAGCAGGAAGGACGGATACACTGAAGCTTTCTTT.

The chain recombines TRBV28 with TRBJ2-7; the D gene is possibly TRBD2 (6 bases). Germline lookup yields CDR1 MDHEN and CDR2 SYDVKM. The CDR3 has 15 amino acids. The V end lost 3 bases, the J end lost 2 bases, and 14 bases lay between the germline ends. CDR3 sequence: CASSLWGGGAYEQYF. In nucleotides, the CDR3 is TGTGCCAGCAGTTTGTGGGGTGGAGGGGCCTACGAGCAGTACTTC.

The chain is built from TRBV18 and TRBJ1-1; 7 positions agree with TRBD1. Germline-derived CDR1 and CDR2 are KGHSH and LQKENI. The CDR3 is 13 residues long. Unmatched junction bases numbered 5, after V lost 5 bases and J lost 5 bases. The CDR3 region has the DNA TGTGCCAGCTCAGACCGGGACAGTACTGAAGCTTTCTTT. The encoded protein is CASSDRDSTEAFF.

V and J are TRBV6-5 and TRBJ2-7; D remains unclear. Germline values: CDR1 MNHEY, CDR2 SVGAGI. V lost 0 bases, J lost 0 bases, and 9 bases lay in between. CDR3 length: 15 amino acids. The CDR3 sequence is CASSYSGSYSYEQYF. CDR3 bases: TGTGCCAGCAGTTACTCGGGCAGTTACTCCTACGAGCAGTACTTC.